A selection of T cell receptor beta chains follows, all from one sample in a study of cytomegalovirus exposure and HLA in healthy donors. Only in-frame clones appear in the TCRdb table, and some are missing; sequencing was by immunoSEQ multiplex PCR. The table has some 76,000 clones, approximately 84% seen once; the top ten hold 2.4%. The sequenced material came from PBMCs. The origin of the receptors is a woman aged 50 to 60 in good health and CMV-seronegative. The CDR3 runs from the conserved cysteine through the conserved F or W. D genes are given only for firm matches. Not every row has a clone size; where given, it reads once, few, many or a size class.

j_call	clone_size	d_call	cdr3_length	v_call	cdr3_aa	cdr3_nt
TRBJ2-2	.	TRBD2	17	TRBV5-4	CASSLGVAGVNTGELFF	TGTGCCAGCAGCTTGGGAGTAGCGGGAGTGAACACCGGGGAGCTGTTTTTT
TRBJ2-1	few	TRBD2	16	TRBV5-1	CASSYSGTSGANEQFF	TGCGCCAGCAGCTACTCTGGGACTAGCGGTGCTAATGAGCAGTTCTTC
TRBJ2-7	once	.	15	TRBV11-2	CASRFTWESSYEQYF	TGTGCCAGCAGATTTACGTGGGAGAGCTCCTACGAGCAGTACTTC
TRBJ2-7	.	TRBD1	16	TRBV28	CASSSPWTGKTDEQYF	TGTGCCAGCAGTTCCCCGTGGACAGGGAAAACCGACGAGCAGTACTTC
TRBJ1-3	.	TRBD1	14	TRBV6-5	CASSYNTGGNTIYF	TGTGCCAGCAGTTATAATACAGGGGGCAACACCATATATTTT
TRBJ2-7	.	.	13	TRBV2	CASSVQSRYEQYF	TGTGCCAGCAGTGTACAAAGCAGGTACGAGCAGTACTTC
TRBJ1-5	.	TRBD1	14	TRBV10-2	CASSDRGNNQPQHF	TGCGCCAGCAGCGACAGGGGAAACAATCAGCCCCAGCATTTT
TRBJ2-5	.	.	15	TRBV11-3	CASSARLAAQETQYF	TGTGCCAGCAGCGCCCGGTTAGCGGCACAAGAGACCCAGTACTTC
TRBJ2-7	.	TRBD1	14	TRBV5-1	CASSLGTGINEQYF	TGCGCCAGCAGCTTGGGGACAGGGATCAACGAGCAGTACTTC
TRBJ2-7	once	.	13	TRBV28	CASSLDKTYEQYF	TGTGCCAGCAGTTTAGATAAAACCTACGAGCAGTACTTC
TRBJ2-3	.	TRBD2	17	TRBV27	CAVKIPGGLAGEDTQYF	TGTGCCGTCAAAATACCAGGGGGACTAGCGGGAGAAGATACGCAGTATTTT
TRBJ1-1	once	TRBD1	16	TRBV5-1	CASSLTQGASNTEAFF	TGCGCCAGCAGCTTGACGCAGGGGGCCTCGAACACTGAAGCTTTCTTT
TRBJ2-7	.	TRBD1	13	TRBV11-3	CASSRTGTYEQYF	TGTGCCAGCAGCCGGACAGGGACCTACGAGCAGTACTTC
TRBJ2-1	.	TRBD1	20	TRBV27	CASSLLLLPGRPDRVHEQFF	TGTGCCAGCAGTTTATTGCTTTTGCCGGGTCGTCCGGACAGGGTTCATGAGCAGTTCTTC
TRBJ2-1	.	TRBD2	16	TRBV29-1	CSVLMGWLAGSNEQFF	TGCAGCGTTCTAATGGGTTGGCTAGCGGGATCAAATGAGCAGTTCTTC
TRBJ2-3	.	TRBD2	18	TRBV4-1	CASSQDPQFLAGGDTQYF	TGCGCCAGCAGCCAAGACCCTCAGTTTTTAGCGGGAGGAGATACGCAGTATTTT
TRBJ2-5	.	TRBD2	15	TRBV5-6	CASSWGLAGQETQYF	TGTGCCAGCAGCTGGGGACTAGCGGGACAAGAGACCCAGTACTTC
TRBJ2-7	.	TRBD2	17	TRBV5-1	CASSPRLAGHNIYEQYF	TGCGCCAGCAGCCCTAGACTAGCGGGCCATAATATCTACGAGCAGTACTTC